This TCR beta chain appears in the sequencing data of a study of blood T cell repertoires in COVID-19. The wider study: Acute and convalescent COVID-19 samples came from the United States, Italy and Spain.

Produced via immunoSEQ multiplex PCR; TCRdb's table is partial and in-frame only. Of some 45,000 clones listed, approximately 90% are singletons. V lost 8 bases, J lost 2 bases, and 5 bases stayed unmatched. CDR3 size: 13 residues. Germline CDR1 SNHLY, CDR2 FYNNEI. The V and J genes are TRBV2 and TRBJ2-7; 8 bases match TRBD1. Sequencing was performed on peripheral blood. This clonotype originated in a man between 60 and 75 years old with active COVID-19. DNA of the CDR3: TGTGCCAGCGCCGGGACAGGAGCCTACGAGCAGTACTTC. Encoded protein: CASAGTGAYEQYF. The complete variable domain, with remaining parts taken from reference TRBV2 and TRBJ2-7, reads EPEVTQTPSHQVTQMGQEVILRCVPISNHLYFYWYRQILGQKVEFLVSFYNNEISEKSEIFDDQFSVERPDGSNFTLKIRSTKLEDSAMYFCASAGTGAYEQYFGPGTRLTVT.